A single sample gave rise to the 28 T cell receptor beta chains below, sequenced in a study of beta chain bispecific antibodies for T cell cancers. Whole-study findings and limits: The TRBV12-3 share of total TRBV signal fell about 99% after anti-TRBV12 rather than anti-CD19 exposure. In these mixed samples, most targeted TRBV reads derived from the leukemia cell line.

Expansion lasted 2 to 4 days, with either anti-CD3 antibody OKT3 or CD3/CD28 beads. MiXCR, applied by TCRdb to the 5' RACE reads, yields one record per CDR3 protein. This table holds tens of thousands of distinct CDR3 sequences, about 2% found once. Their specific antigens are unknown. Sequences were derived from healthy donor T cells cultured with leukemia cells, sampled from a culture containing a bispecific antibody targeting TCR Vbeta12. These receptors were collected from a human donor in good health. Some clones in this sample may be carry-over from other donors' samples.

The chain links TRBV6-1 to TRBJ2-5, with 9 bases that match TRBD2. After removal of 2 bases from V and 2 bases from J, the junction contained 3 bases not matched to a gene. Germline CDR1 is MNHNS and CDR2 is SASEGT. The CDR3 sequence is 15 residues long. CDR3 in amino acids: CASSEFAGGQETQYF. The CDR3 DNA reads TGTGCCAGCAGTGAATTTGCGGGGGGGCAAGAGACCCAGTACTTC.

By proportion, this clonotype is medium-sized (0.01 to 0.1%). The gene calls are TRBV7-3 and TRBJ2-3, with 9 bases that match TRBD2. The CDR3 totals 16 residues. Germline assignment: CDR1 SGHTA and CDR2 FQGTGA. V shed 5 bases and J 2 bases; nucleotides not matched to a gene: 8. Here the CDR3 reads CASSLSPGLATDTQYF. Written as DNA, the CDR3 is TGTGCCAGCAGCCTATCTCCGGGACTAGCCACAGATACGCAGTATTTT. Full variable domain (remainder filled in from reference TRBV7-3 and TRBJ2-3): GAGVSQTPSNKVTEKGKYVELRCDPISGHTALYWYRQSLGQGPEFLIYFQGTGAADDSGLPNDRFFAVRPEGSVSTLKIQRTERGDSAVYLCASSLSPGLATDTQYFGPGTRLTVL.

This clonotype was observed many times. The V and J genes are TRBV7-2 and TRBJ2-1; TRBD2 matches 9 bases. Germline-derived CDR1 and CDR2 are SGHTA and FQGNSA. This CDR3 has 15 amino acids. V lost 5 bases, J lost 6 bases, and 8 bases stayed unmatched. The CDR3 DNA follows: TGTGCCAGCAGCCCGCCGGGACTAGCTAGCAATGAGCAGTTCTTC. Translated, it gives CASSPPGLASNEQFF.

This clonotype was counted ten times or more. The V gene is TRBV11-2, the J gene TRBJ2-1, with D tentatively TRBD1 (5 bases). The germline V gene encodes CDR1 SGHAT and CDR2 FQNNGV. The V end lost 1 base, the J end lost 1 base, and 8 bases lay between the germline ends. CDR3 length: 15 residues. The CDR3 here is CASSLVRVSYNEQFF. For the CDR3, the DNA is TGTGCCAGCAGCTTAGTCAGGGTGTCCTACAATGAGCAGTTCTTC.

This clonotype was found many times. The genes are TRBV5-1 and TRBJ1-2, with TRBD1 identical over 7 bases. CDR1 is SGHRS, CDR2 YFSETQ, per germline. CDR3 length equals 13 residues. The trim removed 4 bases at V and 6 bases at J, leaving 6 bases unmatched. CDR3: CASSEGGGDGYTF. The CDR3 coding sequence is TGCGCCAGCAGCGAAGGGGGCGGGGATGGCTACACCTTC.

Many counts were recorded for this clonotype. The chain links TRBV28 to TRBJ2-3; D perhaps matches TRBD1 (6 bases). The CDR3 contains 13 residues. The V end lost 5 bases, the J end lost 3 bases, and 9 bases lay between the germline ends. Germline CDR1 and CDR2: MDHEN and SYDVKM. The CDR3 nucleotides are TGTGCCAGCAGTCCGGGGACAACAGATACGCAGTATTTT. Amino acid sequence: CASSPGTTDTQYF.

Relative to its sample, this clonotype is medium-sized. The V and J genes are TRBV7-3 and TRBJ1-1; 9 bases are shared with TRBD1. The CDR3 totals 15 residues. Germline V lookup: CDR1 SGHTA, CDR2 FQGTGA. The junction had 9 bases not matched to a gene; V was cut back by 5 bases and J by 5 bases. The CDR3 spells CASSPGTGPGTEAFF. The CDR3, as DNA: TGTGCCAGCAGCCCGGGGACAGGGCCTGGGACTGAAGCTTTCTTT.

This clonotype occurred many times. The rearrangement links TRBV29-1 to TRBJ2-1, with a possible D match to TRBD2 (6 bases). Germline CDR1 reads SQVTM; CDR2 reads ANQGSEA. Between the trimmed V and J ends, which lost 7 bases and 6 bases, there was a span of 13 bases. The CDR3 sequence is 12 residues long. The CDR3 reads CSGRDDSNEQFF. The CDR3 DNA is TGCAGCGGGAGGGACGACTCCAATGAGCAGTTCTTC.

This clonotype was observed at least ten times. This chain joins TRBV18 and TRBJ2-1, with 11 bases that match TRBD2. In germline, CDR1 is KGHSH, CDR2 LQKENI. The CDR3 spans 18 residues. J gave up 3 bases and V 1 base, and 8 bases lay outside the gene matches. The chain's CDR3 is CASSPRLAGGMGYNEQFF. The CDR3 bases are TGTGCCAGCTCACCACGGCTAGCGGGGGGCATGGGCTACAATGAGCAGTTCTTC.

This clonotype was seen ten or more times. The chain has TRBV15 and TRBJ2-5; 9 nucleotides agree with TRBD2. The CDR3 runs to 14 residues. Germline CDR1 is LNHNV and CDR2 is YYDKDF (reference sequence). V shed 8 bases, J shed 1 base, and the junction held 5 bases outside the gene matches. CDR3 sequence (DNA): TGTGCCACCCTACCGGGACTAGCCCAAGAGACCCAGTACTTC. Amino acids: CATLPGLAQETQYF.

This clonotype was counted at least ten times. V gene TRBV6-5 combines with J gene TRBJ1-1; no clear D gene. Germline assignment: CDR1 MNHEY and CDR2 SVGAGI. The CDR3 length is 13 residues. V was clipped by 1 base and J by 5 bases, with 8 bases between them. CDR3 nucleotides: TGTGCCAGCAGTTACTTAAGGGAGACTGAAGCTTTCTTT. This gives the protein CASSYLRETEAFF.

By sample share, this clonotype is medium-sized. The V call is TRBV27, the J call TRBJ2-3; D is ambiguous. Germline V CDR1 and CDR2: MNHEY, SMNVEV (reference sequence). The V end was cut by 6 bases, the J end by 1 base, with 8 bases between. This CDR3 has 13 residues. The CDR3 is CASSSVGTDTQYF. For the CDR3, the DNA is TGTGCCAGCAGCTCCGTGGGCACAGATACGCAGTATTTT.

This clonotype occurred many times. The rearrangement links TRBV7-9 to TRBJ1-3, with D possibly TRBD1 on 6 matching bases. Trimming left V 5 bases short and J 0 bases short, with 14 bases between. The length of the CDR3 is 16 residues. Germline lookup yields CDR1 SEHNR and CDR2 FQNEAQ (reference sequence). The CDR3 DNA sequence: TGTGCCAGCAGCCTGACGGGGGGGCCCTCTGGAAACACCATATATTTT. It is translated as CASSLTGGPSGNTIYF.

The table lists this clonotype with many counts. This chain uses TRBV5-1 with TRBJ2-1; D remains unclear. The CDR3 is 11 amino acids. The ends were cut back, 2 bases at V and 7 bases at J, with 4 bases in the middle. CDR1 and CDR2 (germline): SGHRS, YFSETQ. The CDR3 nucleotides are TGCGCCAGCAGCTTTGATAATGAGCAGTTCTTC. Translation gives CASSFDNEQFF. Full variable domain (outside the CDR3, taken from reference TRBV5-1 and TRBJ2-1): KAGVTQTPRYLIKTRGQQVTLSCSPISGHRSVSWYQQTPGQGLQFLFEYFSETQRNKGNFPGRFSGRQFSNSRSEMNVSTLELGDSALYLCASSFDNEQFFGPGTRLTVL.

This clonotype was recorded many times. The chain links TRBV5-1 to TRBJ2-7; 7 bases match TRBD1. Germline V gene lookup returns CDR1 SGHRS and CDR2 YFSETQ. The CDR3 has 13 amino acids. Unmatched junction bases numbered 3, after V lost 4 bases and J lost 2 bases. The CDR3 DNA is TGCGCCAGCAGCCGGGACAGCCCCTACGAGCAGTACTTC. Translated: CASSRDSPYEQYF. The full variable domain, in which reference TRBV5-1 and TRBJ2-7 provide the parts outside the CDR3, is KAGVTQTPRYLIKTRGQQVTLSCSPISGHRSVSWYQQTPGQGLQFLFEYFSETQRNKGNFPGRFSGRQFSNSRSEMNVSTLELGDSALYLCASSRDSPYEQYFGPGTRLTVT.

This clonotype appeared many times. This chain joins TRBV28 and TRBJ1-1; no clear D. CDR1 and CDR2 (germline): MDHEN, SYDVKM. This CDR3 comprises 17 residues. Trimming removed 3 bases at V and 4 bases at J, with 21 bases between. The CDR3 DNA follows: TGTGCCAGCAGTTTGGGTAAAGAGGAGGGTTGGGGCACTGAAGCTTTCTTT. This encodes CASSLGKEEGWGTEAFF.

In this sample, this clonotype turned up many times. This chain connects TRBV29-1 to TRBJ1-1; D is possibly TRBD1 (5 bases). This CDR3 contains 12 residues. V dropped 7 bases and J dropped 1 base, with 10 bases sitting between them. CDR1 is SQVTM and CDR2 is ANQGSEA in the germline V gene. The CDR3 protein is CSAPGENTEAFF. The DNA of the CDR3 is TGCAGCGCTCCGGGGGAGAACACTGAAGCTTTCTTT.

This clonotype was observed at least ten times. The rearrangement joins TRBV5-1 to TRBJ2-2; D is unclear. CDR3 length: 12 residues. V was cut by 4 bases and J by 6 bases, with 7 bases left in between. Germline V gene data show CDR1 as SGHRS and CDR2 as YFSETQ. This CDR3 reads CASSQAAGELFF. CDR3 coding DNA: TGCGCCAGCAGCCAGGCGGCCGGGGAGCTGTTTTTT.

This clonotype appeared many times. The rearrangement uses TRBV2 and TRBJ1-6; D is perhaps TRBD1 (5 bases). Germline CDR1 SNHLY, CDR2 FYNNEI. The CDR3 length is 14 residues. Deletions cut 4 bases from V and 7 bases from J, with 11 bases between. Here the CDR3 DNA reads TGTGCCAGCAGTGGAGTGACAGTGAATTCACCCCTCCACTTT. It specifies CASSGVTVNSPLHF. Looking up the rest from reference TRBV2 and TRBJ1-6 gives the full variable domain: EPEVTQTPSHQVTQMGQEVILRCVPISNHLYFYWYRQILGQKVEFLVSFYNNEISEKSEIFDDQFSVERPDGSNFTLKIRSTKLEDSAMYFCASSGVTVNSPLHFGNGTRLTVT.

This clonotype was observed many times. The chain joins TRBV12-3 or TRBV12-4 to TRBJ2-6; possibly TRBD1 for D (6 bases). The germline V and J ends were trimmed by 1 base and 0 bases, with 13 bases remaining between them. CDR3 length: 18 amino acids. The CDR3 is CASSLETGSDSGANVLTF. For the CDR3, the DNA is TGTGCCAGCAGTTTAGAGACAGGTTCCGACTCTGGGGCCAACGTCCTGACTTTC.

To note about this clonotype: A much larger clone is a single base away; this may be a read error. V and J are TRBV3-1 and TRBJ1-5; D remains unclear. Germline V gene lookup returns CDR1 LGHDT and CDR2 YNNKEL (reference sequence). The CDR3 length is 15 residues. The CDR3 loop is CASGQDLNGNQPQHF. The CDR3 coding sequence is TGTGCCAGCGGCCAAGATCTAAATGGCAATCAGCCCCAGCATTTT.

This clonotype was picked up many times. This rearrangement joins TRBV6-5 to TRBJ1-6; D is unresolved. Deletions cut 10 bases from V and 3 bases from J, with 16 bases between. Looked up from germline, CDR1 is MNHEY and CDR2 is SVGAGI. This CDR3 has 15 residues. The CDR3 protein is CATKPGQYYNSPLHF. The CDR3 DNA sequence: TGTGCCACGAAGCCCGGGCAGTACTATAATTCACCCCTCCACTTT.

This clonotype was recorded at least ten times. The V and J genes are TRBV28 and TRBJ2-7, with a possible D match to TRBD1 (6 bases). In germline, CDR1 is MDHEN, CDR2 SYDVKM. V was cut by 5 bases and J by 3 bases, with 14 bases left in between. CDR3 length: 14 amino acids. The CDR3 DNA is TGTGCCAGCAGTGAGACAGGTTTCGTCTACGAGCAGTACTTC. This sequence encodes CASSETGFVYEQYF.

This clonotype has at least ten counts. This sequence joins TRBV5-5 and TRBJ2-5, with TRBD2 identical over 7 bases. Germline V gene data show CDR1 as SGHKS and CDR2 as YYEKEE (reference sequence). Unmatched junction bases numbered 8, after V lost 1 base and J lost 2 bases. CDR3 length: 16 residues. The CDR3 region has the DNA TGTGCCAGCAGCTTGCTCGTCGGCGGGAGTCAAGAGACCCAGTACTTC. Its translation: CASSLLVGGSQETQYF.

This clonotype was detected ten times or more. This chain connects TRBV29-1 to TRBJ2-5; D is unclear. With 3 bases removed from V and 4 bases from J, the gap between germline ends came to 9 bases. The V gene's germline CDR1 is SQVTM and CDR2 ANQGSEA. This CDR3 region has 12 residues. The CDR3 sequence is CSVDSLGETQYF. Written as DNA, the CDR3 is TGCAGCGTTGATTCACTCGGAGAGACCCAGTACTTC.

At least ten counts were recorded for this clonotype. V gene TRBV2 combines with J gene TRBJ2-5; 11 positions match TRBD2. From germline, CDR1 is SNHLY and CDR2 FYNNEI. Germline trimming cut 6 bases from V and 4 bases from J; bases unmatched to any gene: 10. CDR3 length: 16 amino acids. The CDR3 DNA is TGTGCCAGCAGCCCCGGTAGCGGGGGGGATGGAGAGACCCAGTACTTC. Residues: CASSPGSGGDGETQYF. Combining the CDR3 with reference TRBV2 and TRBJ2-5 gives the whole variable domain EPEVTQTPSHQVTQMGQEVILRCVPISNHLYFYWYRQILGQKVEFLVSFYNNEISEKSEIFDDQFSVERPDGSNFTLKIRSTKLEDSAMYFCASSPGSGGDGETQYFGPGTRLLVL.

This clonotype was counted many times. The J gene is TRBJ2-1, the V gene TRBV7-8; D is possibly TRBD1 or TRBD2 (5 bases each). Trimming removed 5 bases from V and 5 bases from J, with 19 bases in between. The CDR3 sequence is 16 residues long. Germline CDR1 and CDR2: SGHVS and FQNEAQ. CDR3 DNA: TGTGCCAGCAGCCGGGGCCCAGAAGGAGGTCACAATGAGCAGTTCTTC. Protein: CASSRGPEGGHNEQFF.

This clonotype was observed at least ten times. This sequence joins TRBV6-2 or TRBV6-3 and TRBJ1-2; 8 nucleotides align to TRBD1. After removal of 6 bases from V and 8 bases from J, the junction contained 14 bases not matched to a gene. The CDR3 has 15 amino acids. CDR1 and CDR2 (germline): MNHEY, SVGEGT. The CDR3 region is CASRKEDRAGEGYTF. The DNA of the CDR3 is TGTGCCAGCAGAAAGGAGGACAGGGCGGGCGAAGGCTACACCTTC.